A selection of T cell receptor beta chains follows, all from one sample in a study of blood T cell repertoires in COVID-19. Using immunoSEQ multiplex PCR, the repertoire was profiled, and TCRdb retains in-frame clones only, with some absent. The repertoire has 6,000 or so clones, around 90% of them found once; the top ten carry roughly 7%. Sequencing input: peripheral blood. These receptors all stem from a human donor in a cohort sampled during active COVID-19. Each CDR3 is given with its conserved first and last residue. A D gene is named only where the DNA matches it firmly. For some rows the clone size is stated as once, few or many, or as a class when expanded; others skip it.

.,.,TRBV15,TRBJ1-2,CATSRDPAGSPWFTF,TGTGCCACCAGCAGAGATCCGGCAGGAAGCCCGTGGTTCACCTTC
.,TRBD1,TRBV6-4,TRBJ1-6,CASSRDRGDSPLHF,TGTGCCAGCAGTCGGGACAGGGGCGATTCACCCCTCCACTTT
.,.,TRBV7-2,TRBJ1-1,CASSFQGLGGLNTEAFF,TGTGCCAGCAGCTTCCAGGGTCTCGGAGGGTTGAACACTGAAGCTTTCTTT
.,TRBD1,TRBV7-7,TRBJ2-1,CASSSGTGGYNEQFF,TGTGCTAGCAGCTCAGGGACAGGAGGATACAATGAGCAGTTCTTC
once,.,TRBV9,TRBJ2-1,CASSPKLAINEQFF,TGTGCCAGCAGCCCTAAGCTAGCTATAAATGAGCAGTTCTTC
.,.,TRBV7-9,TRBJ2-5,CASSNPGAGGGAGETQYF,TGTGCCAGCAGCAACCCTGGCGCAGGAGGGGGGGCCGGAGAGACCCAGTACTTC
.,TRBD2,TRBV11-2,TRBJ2-5,CASSRWGDSGEETQYF,TGTGCCAGCAGCCGTTGGGGGGATAGCGGGGAAGAGACCCAGTACTTC
.,.,TRBV29-1,TRBJ1-5,CSVRDGDQPQHF,TGCAGCGTCCGCGACGGGGATCAGCCCCAGCATTTT
.,TRBD1,TRBV3-1/TRBV3-2,TRBJ1-2,CASSPDQGGPSYGYTF,TGTGCCAGCAGCCCCGATCAGGGGGGACCATCCTATGGCTACACCTTC
.,.,TRBV9,TRBJ2-1,CASSVDSRGGYNEQFF,TGTGCCAGCAGCGTAGACTCTCGAGGGGGTTACAATGAGCAGTTCTTC
.,.,TRBV28,TRBJ2-7,CASSFNNYEQYF,TGTGCCAGCAGTTTTAACAACTACGAGCAGTACTTC
.,.,TRBV5-4,TRBJ2-1,CASSLMGGGRTPYNEQFF,TGTGCCAGCAGCCTGATGGGGGGCGGGAGAACCCCCTACAATGAGCAGTTCTTC
.,.,TRBV7-6,TRBJ1-2,CASSSDISNYGYTF,TGTGCCAGCAGCTCGGACATATCCAACTATGGCTACACCTTC
.,.,TRBV10-3,TRBJ1-4,CAITGGQNEKLFF,TGTGCCATCACGGGAGGTCAGAATGAAAAACTGTTTTTT
.,.,TRBV6-5,TRBJ1-2,CASSRSPQGNYGYTF,TGTGCCAGCAGCCGGAGCCCTCAGGGAAACTATGGCTACACCTTC
.,TRBD2,TRBV7-2,TRBJ2-1,CASSLRLAGANEQFF,TGTGCCAGCAGCCTACGACTAGCGGGAGCTAATGAGCAGTTCTTC
.,.,TRBV28,TRBJ2-4,CASSPTRRILAKNIQYF,TGTGCCAGCAGTCCGACTCGACGGATACTAGCCAAAAACATTCAGTACTTC
.,.,TRBV19,TRBJ1-1,CASSILQGNTEAFF,TGTGCCAGTAGTATTTTGCAGGGAAACACTGAAGCTTTCTTT
.,.,TRBV5-1,TRBJ1-1,CASSREGGAHTEAFF,TGCGCCAGCAGCCGGGAGGGTGGAGCCCACACTGAAGCTTTCTTT
.,.,TRBV13,TRBJ2-3,CASSLASFRTDTQYF,TGTGCCAGCAGCTTAGCTAGCTTTAGGACAGATACGCAGTATTTT
.,TRBD2,TRBV15,TRBJ2-1,CATSRDPGLAGVNEQFF,TGTGCCACCAGCAGAGATCCCGGACTAGCGGGAGTCAATGAGCAGTTCTTC
.,TRBD1,TRBV2,TRBJ2-7,CASTRDRGNYEQYF,TGTGCCAGCACCCGGGACAGGGGAAACTACGAGCAGTACTTC
.,TRBD1,TRBV9,TRBJ2-1,CASSVGQYNEQFF,TGTGCCAGCAGCGTGGGACAGTACAATGAGCAGTTCTTC
.,.,TRBV5-1,TRBJ2-3,CASSSVPSTDTQYF,TGCGCCAGCAGCTCCGTTCCTAGCACAGATACGCAGTATTTT
.,TRBD2,TRBV27,TRBJ2-5,CASSGLAAQETQYF,TGTGCCAGCAGCGGACTAGCGGCACAAGAGACCCAGTACTTC
.,.,TRBV18,TRBJ2-7,CASSPAGFSYEQYF,TGTGCCAGCTCACCTGCAGGGTTCTCCTACGAGCAGTACTTC
large,.,TRBV3-1/TRBV3-2,TRBJ2-3,CASSQSPYF,TGTGCCAGCAGCCAAAGCCCGTATTTT
.,TRBD1,TRBV27,TRBJ2-7,CASRSLLTGGVDEQYF,TGTGCCAGCAGGTCCCTCCTGACAGGGGGCGTCGACGAGCAGTACTTC
.,TRBD2,TRBV7-8,TRBJ2-3,CASSQAGLALRSTDTQYF,TGTGCCAGCAGCCAAGCTGGACTAGCTCTTAGGAGCACAGATACGCAGTATTTT
.,TRBD2,TRBV5-4,TRBJ2-1,CASRRTSGTNNEQFF,TGTGCCAGCAGGCGGACTAGCGGGACCAACAATGAGCAGTTCTTC
.,.,TRBV29-1,TRBJ2-1,CSVEQGHRVDEQFF,TGCAGCGTTGAACAGGGGCATCGAGTCGATGAGCAGTTCTTC
few,.,TRBV7-8,TRBJ1-6,CASSLGAGPGSPLHF,TGTGCCAGCAGCTTAGGAGCAGGCCCCGGTTCACCCCTCCACTTT
.,.,TRBV6-1,TRBJ2-2,CASSDPPGRPNTGELFF,TGTGCCAGCAGTGATCCCCCAGGGCGACCGAACACCGGGGAGCTGTTTTTT
.,TRBD1,TRBV7-2,TRBJ1-2,CASSLGPDRANGYTF,TGTGCCAGCAGCTTAGGTCCGGACAGGGCAAATGGCTACACCTTC
.,TRBD2,TRBV4-1,TRBJ2-2,CASSQVKLAGGPTGELFF,TGCGCCAGCAGCCAAGTTAAACTAGCGGGAGGGCCGACCGGGGAGCTGTTTTTT
.,TRBD1,TRBV3-1/TRBV3-2,TRBJ1-2,CASSLDRGHGYTF,TGTGCCAGCAGCTTAGACAGGGGGCATGGCTACACCTTC
.,.,TRBV5-5,TRBJ2-3,CASSSRTAGVGTQYF,TGTGCCAGCAGCTCCCGGACGGCGGGCGTCGGTACGCAGTATTTT
.,TRBD1,TRBV5-1,TRBJ1-4,CASSRWTGEKLFF,TGCGCCAGCAGCCGTTGGACAGGGGAAAAACTGTTTTTT
.,TRBD1,TRBV18,TRBJ1-4,CASSPPDRATNEKLFF,TGTGCCAGCTCACCACCAGACAGGGCGACTAATGAAAAACTGTTTTTT
.,.,TRBV9,TRBJ1-4,CASSVGGAQTEKLFF,TGTGCCAGCAGCGTTGGCGGGGCGCAGACTGAAAAACTGTTTTTT
.,.,TRBV7-2,TRBJ2-7,CASSFGAGPYEQYF,TGTGCCAGCAGCTTTGGGGCAGGACCCTACGAGCAGTACTTC
.,TRBD1,TRBV4-1,TRBJ1-2,CASSPADRASYGYTF,TGCGCCAGCAGCCCAGCTGACAGGGCTTCCTATGGCTACACCTTC
.,TRBD1,TRBV5-1,TRBJ2-6,CASSLGTGTGANVLTF,TGCGCCAGCAGCTTGGGGACAGGGACTGGGGCCAACGTCCTGACTTTC
.,TRBD1,TRBV19,TRBJ1-5,CASSIEFGTGTGKPQHF,TGTGCCAGTAGTATAGAGTTCGGGACAGGGACTGGGAAGCCCCAGCATTTT
.,.,TRBV18,TRBJ2-3,CASSPSGGSTDTQYF,TGTGCCAGCTCACCATCCGGGGGTAGCACAGATACGCAGTATTTT
.,.,TRBV2,TRBJ2-7,CASRAIAGRNEQYF,TGTGCCAGCAGGGCAATCGCGGGAAGGAACGAGCAGTACTTC
.,TRBD2,TRBV7-7,TRBJ2-5,CASSRGLAGLETQYF,TGTGCTAGCAGCCGCGGACTAGCGGGGCTAGAGACCCAGTACTTC
.,TRBD1,TRBV7-2,TRBJ1-1,CASSSTGGNTEAFF,TGTGCCAGCAGCTCGACAGGGGGCAACACTGAAGCTTTCTTT
.,.,TRBV9,TRBJ1-3,CASSEDGGTGNTIYF,TGTGCCAGCAGCGAAGACGGGGGAACTGGAAACACCATATATTTT
.,.,TRBV18,TRBJ1-3,CASSPPEGTRGNTIYF,TGTGCCAGCTCACCACCGGAGGGGACGAGGGGAAACACCATATATTTT
.,.,TRBV10-3,TRBJ2-5,CAISAGGGTQYF,TGTGCCATCAGCGCCGGAGGCGGGACCCAGTACTTC
few,TRBD2,TRBV7-8,TRBJ2-7,CASSISGSSYEQYF,TGTGCCAGCAGCATTAGCGGGAGCTCCTACGAGCAGTACTTC
once,TRBD1,TRBV9,TRBJ2-2,CASARQGAGGELFF,TGTGCCAGCGCTAGACAGGGGGCAGGCGGGGAGCTGTTTTTT
.,.,TRBV4-2,TRBJ2-5,CASSHAGPQETQYF,TGTGCCAGCAGCCACGCGGGGCCCCAAGAGACCCAGTACTTC
.,.,TRBV3-1/TRBV3-2,TRBJ2-2,CASSHQGGELFF,TGTGCCAGCAGCCACCAGGGAGGGGAGCTGTTTTTT
.,TRBD1,TRBV5-8,TRBJ1-2,CASSLAGTEVGYTF,TGTGCCAGCAGCTTGGCTGGGACAGAGGTCGGCTACACCTTC
.,.,TRBV6-2/TRBV6-3,TRBJ2-7,CASSYRTGSHSYEQYF,TGTGCCAGCAGTTACCGGACGGGATCCCACTCCTACGAGCAGTACTTC